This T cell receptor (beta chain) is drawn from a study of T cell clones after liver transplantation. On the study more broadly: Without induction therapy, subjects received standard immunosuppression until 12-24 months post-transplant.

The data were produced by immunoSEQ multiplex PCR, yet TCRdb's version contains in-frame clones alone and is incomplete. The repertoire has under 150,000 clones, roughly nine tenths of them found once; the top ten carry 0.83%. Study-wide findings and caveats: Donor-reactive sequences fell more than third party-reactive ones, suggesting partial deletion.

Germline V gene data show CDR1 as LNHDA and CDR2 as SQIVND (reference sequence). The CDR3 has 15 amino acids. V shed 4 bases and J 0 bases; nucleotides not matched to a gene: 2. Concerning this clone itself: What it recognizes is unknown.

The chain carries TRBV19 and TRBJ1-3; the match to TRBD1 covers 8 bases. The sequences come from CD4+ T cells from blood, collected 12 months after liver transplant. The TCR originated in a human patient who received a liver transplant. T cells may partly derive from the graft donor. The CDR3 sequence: CASSRDRSSGNTIYF. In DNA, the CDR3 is TGTGCCAGTAGTAGGGACAGGTCCTCTGGAAACACCATATATTTT.